This section outlines one T cell receptor (beta chain) sequence together with its context. Germline CDR1 SGHKS, CDR2 YYEKEE (reference sequence). V lost 0 bases to trimming and J lost 2 bases, with 8 bases between them. This CDR3 contains 15 residues. This sample was taken from a study of response to subunit inactivated influenza vaccine. TCRdb redid the calling of the RT-PCR reads with MiXCR, one entry per CDR3 protein. This sample carries more than 450,000 distinct CDR3 sequences, around 11% of them seen once, and the ten largest clones take approximately 11%. These data also featured in a second study, about T cells expressing NK-cell markers. That paper adds: Production of TCR beta cDNA relied on 5'RACE template switching with UMIs.

The TCR comes from a man aged 50 or older who received an inactivated influenza vaccine. The chain employs TRBV5-5 and TRBJ1-4; perhaps TRBD1 as D (5 bases). Specimen: PBMCs from blood, collected on the day of vaccination. CDR3 coding DNA: TGTGCCAGCAGCTTGGTGGCAGGGACTAATGAAAAACTGTTTTTT. This gives the protein CASSLVAGTNEKLFF.